The entry below describes one TCR beta chain. The antigen is undetermined. At the DNA level, this CDR3 is encoded by other sequences in the same sample as well. The data were obtained in a study of cytomegalovirus exposure and HLA in healthy donors. For the study at large: One earlier analysis, a look at 200 million or so T cells, found more than 100 million unique TCR beta sequences. Study outcomes and limitations: TCR beta chains numbering more than 150 were designated cytomegalovirus-associated.

Both 60 Vbeta primers and 13 Jbeta primers went into the PCR. The table came from immunoSEQ multiplex PCR; TCRdb's copy has only in-frame clones and leaves some out. The table lists 150,000 or so clones, around 83% of them singletons. The CDR3 is 9 residues long. Germline CDR1 and CDR2: DFQATT and SNEGSKA (reference sequence). Input material: PBMCs. V usage is TRBV20-1 and J usage is TRBJ1-5; D remains ambiguous. This TCR came from a man between 50 and 59 years old in good health and CMV-seropositive. CDR3 region: CSAGQPQHF. The CDR3, as DNA: TGCAGCGCCGGTCAACCCCAGCATTTT.